Listed below are T cell receptor beta chains from one sample, sequenced in a study of T cells in Graves' hyperthyroidism and ophthalmopathy. TCRdb ran MiXCR on the multiplex PCR reads and lists one entry per CDR3 protein. The sample lists approximately 690,000 distinct CDR3 sequences; about 20% were seen once. The sequenced sample consisted of blood. Receptor source: a man aged 25 to 45 with Graves' ophthalmopathy. Each CDR3 is given with its conserved first and last residue. The order of the fields is D gene, V gene, J gene, clone size, CDR3 DNA, CDR3 protein. The D gene is left open where the match is weak. Size tells how often a clone was seen (once, few, many) or the class of an expanded clone, and some rows leave it out.

D gene: .
V gene: TRBV11-2
J gene: TRBJ2-7
clone size: .
CDR3 DNA: TGTGCCAGCAGCCGGGACGAGCGCTACGAGCAGTACTTC
CDR3 protein: CASSRDERYEQYF

D gene: TRBD2
V gene: TRBV7-2
J gene: TRBJ2-5
clone size: many
CDR3 DNA: TGTGCCAGCAGCTTGGGGCTAGCGGGAGGAAAGACCCAGTACTTC
CDR3 protein: CASSLGLAGGKTQYF

D gene: TRBD1
V gene: TRBV20-1
J gene: TRBJ2-3
clone size: few
CDR3 DNA: TGCAGTGCTCATCGACAGGGGTCGAGCACAGATACGCAGTATTTT
CDR3 protein: CSAHRQGSSTDTQYF

D gene: .
V gene: TRBV28
J gene: TRBJ1-3
clone size: many
CDR3 DNA: TGTGCCAGCAGTCCCCCGACAGGATCGAGCGGTGGAAACACCATATATTTT
CDR3 protein: CASSPPTGSSGGNTIYF

D gene: TRBD1
V gene: TRBV7-8
J gene: TRBJ2-7
clone size: many
CDR3 DNA: TGTGCCAGCAGCGAAGACAGGGGAGCCTACGAGCAGTACTTC
CDR3 protein: CASSEDRGAYEQYF

D gene: .
V gene: TRBV30
J gene: TRBJ2-5
clone size: .
CDR3 DNA: TGTGCCTGGAGACTGGAAGAGACCCAGTACTTC
CDR3 protein: CAWRLEETQYF

D gene: .
V gene: TRBV28
J gene: TRBJ2-7
clone size: many
CDR3 DNA: TGTGCCAGCAGTTCCGGGGTCATCTACGAGCAGTACTTC
CDR3 protein: CASSSGVIYEQYF

D gene: TRBD1
V gene: TRBV7-9
J gene: TRBJ1-1
clone size: few
CDR3 DNA: TGTGCCAGCAGCAGACAGCAGGGGGCGGACACTGAAGCTTTCTTT
CDR3 protein: CASSRQQGADTEAFF

D gene: TRBD1
V gene: TRBV14
J gene: TRBJ1-6
clone size: many
CDR3 DNA: TGTGCCAGCAGCCGATGGACAGGGACACCCCTCCACTTT
CDR3 protein: CASSRWTGTPLHF

D gene: .
V gene: TRBV6-1
J gene: TRBJ2-2
clone size: .
CDR3 DNA: TGTGCCAGCCGCCTTTCGGGCAGAACAAACACCGGGGAGCTGTTTTTT
CDR3 protein: CASRLSGRTNTGELFF

D gene: .
V gene: TRBV7-9
J gene: TRBJ1-1
clone size: many
CDR3 DNA: TGTGCCAGCAGCTTAGATCTTTTCACTGAAGCTTTCTTT
CDR3 protein: CASSLDLFTEAFF

D gene: .
V gene: TRBV20-1
J gene: TRBJ2-7
clone size: .
CDR3 DNA: TGCAGTGCTAGAGGGGGGACTGCCAGCCCCTACGAGCAGTACTTC
CDR3 protein: CSARGGTASPYEQYF

D gene: .
V gene: TRBV30
J gene: TRBJ1-1
clone size: .
CDR3 DNA: TGTGCCTGGAGGAAATTAAGGAGGACTGAAGCTTTCTTT
CDR3 protein: CAWRKLRRTEAFF

D gene: .
V gene: TRBV3-1
J gene: TRBJ2-1
clone size: many
CDR3 DNA: TGTGCCAGCAGCCAGTCCGGGGGGCGGGAGCAGTTCTTC
CDR3 protein: CASSQSGGREQFF

D gene: TRBD2
V gene: TRBV7-8
J gene: TRBJ2-3
clone size: many
CDR3 DNA: TGTGCCAGCAGCTCCCCCCCCGGGCTAGCGGGAGGAAAGATTGCGGCAGATACGCAGTATTTT
CDR3 protein: CASSSPPGLAGGKIAADTQYF

D gene: TRBD2
V gene: TRBV11-2
J gene: TRBJ2-1
clone size: .
CDR3 DNA: TGTGCCAGCAGCCCGACAGCGGGATACAATGAGCAGTTCTTC
CDR3 protein: CASSPTAGYNEQFF

D gene: TRBD2
V gene: TRBV6-6
J gene: TRBJ2-3
clone size: .
CDR3 DNA: TGTGCCAGCAGTTACTCCTCGTTTGGGAGGGAACCAGGACATAGCACAGATACGCAGTATTTT
CDR3 protein: CASSYSSFGREPGHSTDTQYF

D gene: TRBD1
V gene: TRBV9
J gene: TRBJ1-4
clone size: few
CDR3 DNA: TGTGCCAGCAGCGTAGCCGGACAGGTTAATGAAAAACTGTTTTTT
CDR3 protein: CASSVAGQVNEKLFF

D gene: TRBD2
V gene: TRBV20-1
J gene: TRBJ2-2
clone size: few
CDR3 DNA: TGCAGTGCTATTCCCTGGACTAGCGGGAGGAACACCGGGGAGCTGTTTTTT
CDR3 protein: CSAIPWTSGRNTGELFF

D gene: .
V gene: TRBV28
J gene: TRBJ1-5
clone size: .
CDR3 DNA: TGTGCCAGCAGTTCAGCAGCTAAGTGGGGCAATCAGCCCCAGCATTTT
CDR3 protein: CASSSAAKWGNQPQHF

D gene: .
V gene: TRBV12-3/TRBV12-4
J gene: TRBJ2-1
clone size: .
CDR3 DNA: TGTGCCAGCAGTTCAAACAGCCGCACGGGACACAATGAGCAGTTCTTC
CDR3 protein: CASSSNSRTGHNEQFF

D gene: .
V gene: TRBV12-3/TRBV12-4
J gene: TRBJ2-1
clone size: few
CDR3 DNA: TGTGCCAGCAGTCCCCGACCTCACAATGAGCAGTTCTTC
CDR3 protein: CASSPRPHNEQFF

D gene: .
V gene: TRBV11-2
J gene: TRBJ1-2
clone size: many
CDR3 DNA: TGTGCCAGCAGCAAAGAGTGGGGGAGTTATGGCTACACCTTC
CDR3 protein: CASSKEWGSYGYTF

D gene: .
V gene: TRBV12-3/TRBV12-4
J gene: TRBJ1-1
clone size: .
CDR3 DNA: TGTGCCAGCAGTTTTCTGGGAGGGTCGGACACTGAAGCTTTCTTT
CDR3 protein: CASSFLGGSDTEAFF

D gene: .
V gene: TRBV11-3
J gene: TRBJ2-3
clone size: many
CDR3 DNA: TGTGCCAGCAGCTCCGCTCTAACAGATACGCAGTATTTT
CDR3 protein: CASSSALTDTQYF

D gene: .
V gene: TRBV5-8
J gene: TRBJ2-3
clone size: few
CDR3 DNA: TGTGCCAGCAGCGCCGCAACCTTAGGGGGGCGCACAGATACGCAGTATTTT
CDR3 protein: CASSAATLGGRTDTQYF

D gene: TRBD2
V gene: TRBV3-1
J gene: TRBJ2-5
clone size: once
CDR3 DNA: TGTGCCAGCAGCCTGGCTAGCGGGAGACAGACCCAGTACTTC
CDR3 protein: CASSLASGRQTQYF

D gene: .
V gene: TRBV28
J gene: TRBJ2-5
clone size: .
CDR3 DNA: TGTGCCAGCAGTTTATTTAGGGGGGTAGCCGGGGAGACCCAGTACTTC
CDR3 protein: CASSLFRGVAGETQYF

D gene: TRBD2
V gene: TRBV7-2
J gene: TRBJ2-5
clone size: .
CDR3 DNA: TGTGCCAGCAGCGGAAGACTAGCGGGAGCCTGGTCCCAGTACTTC
CDR3 protein: CASSGRLAGAWSQYF

D gene: TRBD1
V gene: TRBV27
J gene: TRBJ2-7
clone size: many
CDR3 DNA: TGTGCCAGCAGACCCCGGGACAGGGGGCGAGAGCAGTACTTC
CDR3 protein: CASRPRDRGREQYF

D gene: .
V gene: TRBV20-1
J gene: TRBJ1-1
clone size: many
CDR3 DNA: TGCAGTGCTAGAGGGGGCCCCAGACAACTGAACACTGAAGCTTTCTTT
CDR3 protein: CSARGGPRQLNTEAFF

D gene: .
V gene: TRBV2
J gene: TRBJ2-1
clone size: .
CDR3 DNA: TGTGCCAGAGACAATGGGGGGGGCTATGAGCAGTTCTTC
CDR3 protein: CARDNGGGYEQFF

D gene: .
V gene: TRBV6-2/TRBV6-3
J gene: TRBJ2-7
clone size: many
CDR3 DNA: TGTGCCAGCAGTTACGTTGGGCGCCTACATTCCTACGAGCAGTACTTC
CDR3 protein: CASSYVGRLHSYEQYF

D gene: .
V gene: TRBV4-1
J gene: TRBJ1-4
clone size: .
CDR3 DNA: TGCGCCAGCAGCCATCCTAACCTGGCAGTTAATGAAAAACTGTTTTTT
CDR3 protein: CASSHPNLAVNEKLFF

D gene: TRBD1
V gene: TRBV6-1
J gene: TRBJ1-2
clone size: many
CDR3 DNA: TGTGCCAGCAGTCTATATCTCTCCCTGACAGGGGACTATGGCTACACCTTC
CDR3 protein: CASSLYLSLTGDYGYTF

D gene: .
V gene: TRBV6-5
J gene: TRBJ2-2
clone size: few
CDR3 DNA: TGTGCCAGCAGTTACTCGAAAGTGAACACCGGGGAGCTGTTTTTT
CDR3 protein: CASSYSKVNTGELFF

D gene: .
V gene: TRBV20-1
J gene: TRBJ2-7
clone size: many
CDR3 DNA: TGCAGTGCTAGACCCTCGGAAGCCTACGAGCAGTACTTC
CDR3 protein: CSARPSEAYEQYF

D gene: .
V gene: TRBV20-1
J gene: TRBJ2-2
clone size: .
CDR3 DNA: TGCAGTGCTAAGAGGCAGGAGACGAACACCGGGGAGCTGTTTTTT
CDR3 protein: CSAKRQETNTGELFF

D gene: .
V gene: TRBV12-3/TRBV12-4
J gene: TRBJ2-3
clone size: .
CDR3 DNA: TGTGCCGGCAGTCCCCTTCGCGGAAGGGCCACAGATACGCAGTATTTT
CDR3 protein: CAGSPLRGRATDTQYF

D gene: TRBD2
V gene: TRBV27
J gene: TRBJ2-7
clone size: few
CDR3 DNA: TGTGCCAGCAGTTGGACTAGCGGGAGCGGGGAGCAGTACTTC
CDR3 protein: CASSWTSGSGEQYF

D gene: TRBD1
V gene: TRBV27
J gene: TRBJ2-7
clone size: few
CDR3 DNA: TGTGCCAGCAGTTCCCCCCTCCGGGACAGGGCCTACGAGCAGTACTTC
CDR3 protein: CASSSPLRDRAYEQYF

D gene: TRBD1
V gene: TRBV5-1
J gene: TRBJ2-3
clone size: few
CDR3 DNA: TGCGCCAGCAGCTTTGGACAGGGGGCGACAGATACGCAGTATTTT
CDR3 protein: CASSFGQGATDTQYF

D gene: .
V gene: TRBV5-8
J gene: TRBJ1-1
clone size: few
CDR3 DNA: TGTGCCAGCAGCTTTTGGGAAACTGAAGCTTTCTTT
CDR3 protein: CASSFWETEAFF

D gene: TRBD1
V gene: TRBV5-1
J gene: TRBJ1-1
clone size: few
CDR3 DNA: TGCGCCAGCACCGATACAGGGGGGGTTGAAGCTTTCTTT
CDR3 protein: CASTDTGGVEAFF

D gene: TRBD1
V gene: TRBV6-1
J gene: TRBJ2-1
clone size: few
CDR3 DNA: TGTGCCAGCAGTGTCGGACAGGGTGTGTATGAGCAGTTCTTC
CDR3 protein: CASSVGQGVYEQFF

D gene: TRBD2
V gene: TRBV7-6
J gene: TRBJ2-4
clone size: many
CDR3 DNA: TGTGCCAGCAGCTCCCTTGGGGGGGAAAACATTCAGTACTTC
CDR3 protein: CASSSLGGENIQYF

D gene: TRBD1
V gene: TRBV15
J gene: TRBJ1-4
clone size: few
CDR3 DNA: TGTGCCACCAGCAGAGATAAGGGGGCTGTTGAAAAACTGTTTTTT
CDR3 protein: CATSRDKGAVEKLFF

D gene: .
V gene: TRBV6-1
J gene: TRBJ1-1
clone size: few
CDR3 DNA: TGTGCCAGCAGATGGACGGTGAACACTGAAGCTTTCTTT
CDR3 protein: CASRWTVNTEAFF

D gene: .
V gene: TRBV2
J gene: TRBJ1-4
clone size: once
CDR3 DNA: TGTGCCAGCAGGGCCTCACGGGCGAGTAATGAAAAACTGGTTTTT
CDR3 protein: CASRASRASNEKLVF

D gene: .
V gene: TRBV27
J gene: TRBJ2-5
clone size: .
CDR3 DNA: TGTGCCAGCAGTTTCCAACTACAGGGTCGGGAGACCCAGTACTTC
CDR3 protein: CASSFQLQGRETQYF

D gene: .
V gene: TRBV11-2
J gene: TRBJ2-2
clone size: many
CDR3 DNA: TGTGCCAGCAGCTTACTCGGCTCCGGGGAGCTGTTTTTT
CDR3 protein: CASSLLGSGELFF

D gene: .
V gene: TRBV7-3
J gene: TRBJ2-2
clone size: many
CDR3 DNA: TGTGCCAGCAGCTTAACGTTCGGGGCTTCGAACACCGGGGAGCTGTTTTTT
CDR3 protein: CASSLTFGASNTGELFF

D gene: TRBD2
V gene: TRBV6-1
J gene: TRBJ2-7
clone size: few
CDR3 DNA: TGTGCCAGCAGTTATGCTAGCGGGAGTTTCTACGAGCAGCACTTC
CDR3 protein: CASSYASGSFYEQHF

D gene: TRBD1
V gene: TRBV6-1
J gene: TRBJ1-5
clone size: .
CDR3 DNA: TGTGCCAGCATGGTGAACAGGGGACTAGATATGTCCAACCGAAATCAGCCCCAGCATTTT
CDR3 protein: CASMVNRGLDMSNRNQPQHF

D gene: TRBD1
V gene: TRBV6-2/TRBV6-3
J gene: TRBJ2-7
clone size: .
CDR3 DNA: TGTGCCAGCAGTCGCCGACAGGGGAAGTACGAGCAGTACTTC
CDR3 protein: CASSRRQGKYEQYF

D gene: .
V gene: TRBV2
J gene: TRBJ2-7
clone size: many
CDR3 DNA: TGTGCCAGCAGAGGTACTGACAAGTCCTACGAGCAGTACTTC
CDR3 protein: CASRGTDKSYEQYF

D gene: TRBD1
V gene: TRBV7-2
J gene: TRBJ2-1
clone size: .
CDR3 DNA: TGTGCCAGCAGCTCCGGGACAGGGTGGGATGAGCAGTTCTTC
CDR3 protein: CASSSGTGWDEQFF

D gene: .
V gene: TRBV5-6
J gene: TRBJ2-5
clone size: few
CDR3 DNA: TGTGCCAGCAGCCCCCGAACGCGTACGGGGACCCAGTACTTC
CDR3 protein: CASSPRTRTGTQYF

D gene: .
V gene: TRBV29-1
J gene: TRBJ1-1
clone size: .
CDR3 DNA: TGCAGCGTTGAAATTTTAGAAGCTTTCTTT
CDR3 protein: CSVEILEAFF

D gene: .
V gene: TRBV28
J gene: TRBJ2-1
clone size: .
CDR3 DNA: TGTGCCAGCAGTTTTTCGGGCAGGTCCTACAATGAGCAGTTCTTC
CDR3 protein: CASSFSGRSYNEQFF